A single sample gave rise to the 13 T cell receptor beta chains below, sequenced in a study of CD8+CD57+ T cells in acquired aplastic anemia. The study profiled TCR beta VDJ and CDR3 using genomic DNA as template. TCRdb re-analysed the reads in MiXCR, keeping a single row per CDR3 protein. The table includes roughly 170,000 distinct CDR3 sequences, around 60% detected once. The sample taken for sequencing was sorted CD4+, CD8+, or CD8+CD57+ T cells (not recorded which) from PBMCs. These receptors were obtained from a human donor in good health.

Many counts were recorded for this clonotype. The chain carries TRBV14 and TRBJ2-7, with no clear D. The CDR3 is made up of 11 amino acids. Trimming stripped 3 bases from V and 4 bases from J, with 4 bases between. Germline CDR1 is SGHDN and CDR2 is FVKESK. Here the CDR3 DNA reads TGTGCCAGCAGCCAGGGATACGAGCAGTACTTC. Protein sequence: CASSQGYEQYF.

The chain carries TRBV29-1 and TRBJ1-1; D uncertain. The CDR3 has 11 amino acids. The germline gives CDR1 SQVTM, CDR2 ANQGSEA. The germline V and J ends were trimmed by 6 bases and 4 bases, with 9 bases remaining between them. For the CDR3, the DNA is TGCAGCGTCGAGGGTATCACTGAAGCTTTCTTT. This encodes CSVEGITEAFF.

CDR3 nucleotide sequence: TGTGCCAGCAGTGCCTCGTTCACCGGCTACACCTTC. Encoded protein: CASSASFTGYTF. This sequence joins TRBV7-2 and TRBJ1-2; D is unclear. Germline assignment: CDR1 SGHTA and CDR2 FQGNSA. This CDR3 is 12 amino acids long. Trimming cost V 6 bases and J 8 bases, with 13 bases left between them.

V and J are TRBV24-1 and TRBJ2-7; D might be TRBD2 (6 bases). The V end was cut by 5 bases, the J end by 2 bases, with 12 bases between. The CDR3 has 14 residues. CDR1 and CDR2 from the germline V gene are KGHDR and SFDVKD. The DNA for the CDR3 is TGTGCCACCAGTGCCCGGGAGCGAACCTACGAGCAGTACTTC. It translates to CATSARERTYEQYF.

The V gene is TRBV6-5, the J gene TRBJ2-1; 9 bases are a match to TRBD1. Germline values: CDR1 MNHEY, CDR2 SVGAGI. The CDR3 has 13 amino acids. J lost 8 bases, V lost 7 bases, and 6 bases had no gene match. The CDR3 nucleotides read TGTGCCAGCAAGGGACAGGGTTCCTATGAGCAGTTCTTC. It yields the protein CASKGQGSYEQFF.

The chain combines TRBV5-6 with TRBJ2-7; 7 bases are a match to TRBD1. The germline CDR1 and CDR2 sequences are SGHDT and YYEEEE. V gave up 5 bases and J gave up 3 bases; unmatched junction bases: 5. This CDR3 has 13 amino acids. As DNA, the CDR3 is TGTGCCAGCAGTTACGGGACAGTCTACGAGCAGTACTTC. This translates into CASSYGTVYEQYF.

This clonotype has at least ten counts. CDR3 loop: CASSFHNSNQPQHF. The CDR3 DNA reads TGTGCCAGCAGCTTCCATAACAGCAATCAGCCCCAGCATTTT. The V gene is TRBV5-8, the J gene TRBJ1-5; no clear D gene. The CDR3 is made up of 14 amino acids. The V gene lost 2 bases and the J gene lost 1 base, with 7 bases spanning the gap. Germline V gives CDR1 SGHTS, CDR2 YDEGEE.

The chain recombines TRBV10-3 with TRBJ1-6, with 10 bases that match TRBD1. V shed 2 bases and J 9 bases; nucleotides not matched to a gene: 1. In germline, CDR1 is ENHRY, CDR2 SYGVKD. This CDR3 contains 14 residues. The DNA of the CDR3 is TGTGCCATCAGTGAGGACAGGGGGCTTTCACCCCTCCACTTT. Translation gives CAISEDRGLSPLHF.

The chain employs TRBV19 and TRBJ2-7; 8 bases map to TRBD1. With 4 bases clipped from V and 3 bases from J, the junction kept 2 bases outside the gene matches. Germline loops: CDR1 LNHDA, CDR2 SQIVND (reference sequence). CDR3 length: 13 amino acids. CDR3 amino acids: CASSRQGLYEQYF. The CDR3 DNA sequence: TGTGCCAGTAGTAGACAGGGGCTCTACGAGCAGTACTTC.

In this sample, this clonotype turned up many times. The CDR3 coding sequence is TGTGCCAGCAGCACGGGACAGCGGGTGAACACTGAAGCTTTCTTT. This translates into CASSTGQRVNTEAFF. The chain combines TRBV11-2 with TRBJ1-1; TRBD1 agrees at 7 bases. Germline V gives CDR1 SGHAT, CDR2 FQNNGV. The ends lost 5 bases at V and 0 bases at J; junction bases unmatched: 6. This CDR3 has 15 residues.

The sample holds a few counts of this clonotype. The J gene is TRBJ1-5, the V gene TRBV5-6; TRBD1 matches 9 bases. Per germline, CDR1 SGHDT and CDR2 YYEEEE. The V gene end was trimmed by 2 bases and the J gene end by 1 base; junction bases not matched to a gene: 4. CDR3 length equals 16 residues. CDR3 in amino acids: CASSFTGTGSNQPQHF. As DNA, the CDR3 is TGTGCCAGCAGCTTTACCGGGACAGGGAGCAATCAGCCCCAGCATTTT.

This clonotype was seen repeatedly, ten times or more. V and J are TRBV11-2 and TRBJ1-6, with D unclear. Germline values: CDR1 SGHAT, CDR2 FQNNGV. This CDR3 is built from 24 residues. The V gene lost 1 base and the J gene lost 7 bases, with 38 bases spanning the gap. DNA of the CDR3: TGTGCCAGCAGCTTAGGGTCCCTATCGAGGGCCATCGGGGAGGGCACGGGAAGAAATTCACCCCTCCACTTT. It translates to CASSLGSLSRAIGEGTGRNSPLHF.

This clonotype was recorded many times. The J gene is TRBJ1-5, the V gene TRBV19, with D perhaps matching TRBD1 (5 bases). Per the germline V gene, CDR1 is LNHDA and CDR2 is SQIVND (reference sequence). V lost 3 bases and J lost 6, with 15 bases in between. The CDR3 runs 15 residues. The CDR3 reads CASSISQAESQPQHF. CDR3 nucleotide sequence: TGTGCCAGTAGTATTTCACAGGCCGAGAGTCAGCCCCAGCATTTT.